Listed below are T cell receptor beta chains from one sample, sequenced in a study of cytomegalovirus exposure and HLA in healthy donors. TCRdb's copy holds only in-frame clones and misses some; the assay was immunoSEQ multiplex PCR. The sample holds 160,000 or so clones, about two thirds seen once. Specimen: PBMCs. Receptor source: a woman under 40 in good health and CMV-seronegative. Both conserved end residues are part of each CDR3. Each record gives: CDR3 length, clone size, V gene, J gene, D gene, CDR3 DNA, CDR3 protein. A D gene is named only where the DNA matches it firmly. Rows give clone size only sometimes, using once, few, many, or a class for an expanded clone.

12	.	TRBV5-1	TRBJ2-7	.	TGCGCCAGCAGCCCTGGTACCCAGGAGCAGTACTTC	CASSPGTQEQYF
15	.	TRBV30	TRBJ2-3	.	TGTGCCTGGACTGAAGGGGGAGACTTCACAGATACGCAGTATTTT	CAWTEGGDFTDTQYF
13	.	TRBV30	TRBJ1-6	.	TGTGCCTGGAGCGGGAGCAGAAATTCACCCCTCCACTTT	CAWSGSRNSPLHF
17	.	TRBV13	TRBJ2-7	TRBD2	TGTGCCAGCAGCTTCCGAACGACTAGCGGGCCCTCCTACGAGCAGTACTTC	CASSFRTTSGPSYEQYF
15	.	TRBV10-3	TRBJ2-3	TRBD1	TGTGCCATCAGGGGGCAGGGGGATGTCACAGATACGCAGTATTTT	CAIRGQGDVTDTQYF
13	few	TRBV6-5	TRBJ1-3	TRBD1	TGTGCCAGCGGACAGGGGATCGGAAACACCATATATTTT	CASGQGIGNTIYF
21	.	TRBV9	TRBJ2-6	.	TGTGCCAGCAGCCCCCTCTATCCCCGGACGCAAGGGGTCTCTGGGGCCAACGTCCTGACTTTC	CASSPLYPRTQGVSGANVLTF
14	.	TRBV5-5	TRBJ1-6	TRBD1	TGTGCCAGCAGCTGGACAGGGGAAGGCTCACCCCTCCACTTT	CASSWTGEGSPLHF
12	.	TRBV11-2	TRBJ1-1	.	TGTGCCAGCAGCCGAGTGAATGTGAAAGCTTTCTTT	CASSRVNVKAFF
17	.	TRBV7-9	TRBJ2-7	TRBD2	TGTGCCAGCAGCTCCCCGGGCGGACTAGCGCTTTCCTACGAGCAGTACTTC	CASSSPGGLALSYEQYF
13	.	TRBV28	TRBJ1-5	.	TGTGCCAGCAGATCTACAGGGAATCAGCCCCAGCATTTT	CASRSTGNQPQHF
14	.	TRBV28	TRBJ1-5	TRBD1	TGTGCCAGCAGTTTAACAGGGGGAATTCAGCCCCAGCATTTT	CASSLTGGIQPQHF
12	.	TRBV29-1	TRBJ2-7	TRBD1	TGCAGCGCTTTGGGACAGGGCCACGAGCAGTACTTC	CSALGQGHEQYF
15	.	TRBV28	TRBJ2-1	.	TGTGCCAGCAGTTCCCTGGACAGAGTAGAGAGTGAGCAGTTCTTC	CASSSLDRVESEQFF
18	few	TRBV11-2	TRBJ2-1	TRBD2	TGTGCCAGCAGCTTCGGACTAGCGGTAATTTCCTCCTACAATGAGCAGTTCTTC	CASSFGLAVISSYNEQFF
14	.	TRBV7-3	TRBJ1-6	.	TGTGCCAGCAGCTTAAACAGGGATGGCTCACCCCTCCACTTT	CASSLNRDGSPLHF
15	once	TRBV7-9	TRBJ2-5	TRBD1	TGTTCCAGCAGCTTAGGAGACAGGGACCAAGAGACCCAGTACTTC	CSSSLGDRDQETQYF
15	.	TRBV30	TRBJ2-2	.	TGTGCCTGGAACAGACAGACGCAGAACACCGGGGAGCTGTTTTTT	CAWNRQTQNTGELFF
16	.	TRBV27	TRBJ2-3	TRBD2	TGTGCCAGCAGTTCCCCGGGACTAGCGGCCCGAGATACGCAGTATTTT	CASSSPGLAARDTQYF
13	.	TRBV28	TRBJ2-1	.	TGTGCCAGCAGTAGAGACAGATACAATGAGCAGTTCTTC	CASSRDRYNEQFF
15	.	TRBV4-3	TRBJ2-2	TRBD2	TGCGCCAGCAGCCCCCAGCGGGAGCAGAGCGGGGAGCTGTTTTTT	CASSPQREQSGELFF
16	.	TRBV15	TRBJ2-1	TRBD2	TGTGCCACCAGCAGAGGGAGAGGACTAGCGTACAATGAGCAGTTCTTC	CATSRGRGLAYNEQFF
12	few	TRBV7-9	TRBJ2-7	TRBD2	TGTGCCAGCACCCTCGGGGGGGACGAGCAGTACTTC	CASTLGGDEQYF
16	.	TRBV7-8	TRBJ1-5	.	TGTGCCAGCAGCCCACATCCGGGACATAGCAATCAGCCCCAGCATTTT	CASSPHPGHSNQPQHF
14	.	TRBV25-1	TRBJ1-3	.	TGTGCCAGCAACGAAGGGGACATCGGAAACACCATATATTTT	CASNEGDIGNTIYF
15	.	TRBV7-6	TRBJ2-7	.	TGTGCCAGCAGCTTAGGCGGAGTTAGCTCCTACGAGCAGTACTTC	CASSLGGVSSYEQYF
17	.	TRBV18	TRBJ1-3	.	TGTGCCAGCTCACCACCGGTTACGGGGGTAACTGGAAACACCATATATTTT	CASSPPVTGVTGNTIYF
14	.	TRBV7-3	TRBJ1-1	.	TGTGCCAGCAGCACCTCGGGTGGGTACACTGAAGCTTTCTTT	CASSTSGGYTEAFF
15	.	TRBV6-5	TRBJ1-5	TRBD1	TGTGCCAGCAGCAAACAGGGGGGAAGCAATCAGCCCCAGCATTTT	CASSKQGGSNQPQHF
17	.	TRBV28	TRBJ2-1	TRBD2	TGTGCCAGCAGTTTAATTAGCGGGAGGGCCGCCTACAATGAGCAGTTCTTC	CASSLISGRAAYNEQFF
15	few	TRBV5-1	TRBJ2-7	.	TGCGCCAGCAGCTATCAGAGGGTAGGTCCCGACGAGCAGTACTTC	CASSYQRVGPDEQYF
14	.	TRBV5-1	TRBJ2-2	.	TGCGCCAGTAGAGCTAGCTTCAGCACCGGGGAGCTGTTTTTT	CASRASFSTGELFF
17	.	TRBV5-4	TRBJ1-3	.	TGTGCCAGCAGCTTCGCCCCAGGGGCTTCGTTGGGCAACACCATATATTTT	CASSFAPGASLGNTIYF
14	.	TRBV6-5	TRBJ1-1	.	TGTGCCAGCCGTTCAGGGCCCATGAACACTGAAGCTTTCTTT	CASRSGPMNTEAFF
15	.	TRBV27	TRBJ2-7	TRBD2	TGTGCCAGCAAACTGACTAGCGCGAGCTCCTACGAGCAGTACTTC	CASKLTSASSYEQYF
14	.	TRBV18	TRBJ1-1	.	TGTGCCAGCTCACGGGGCCAGGGGAACACTGAAGCTTTCTTT	CASSRGQGNTEAFF
14	.	TRBV29-1	TRBJ2-7	TRBD2	TGCAGCGTTATATTAGCGGGGGGTTACGAAGGGCAGTACTTC	CSVILAGGYEGQYF
15	few	TRBV10-3	TRBJ2-3	TRBD2	TGTGCCATCAAAGAGCGGGGGGAGCCGGGTGATACGCAGTATTTT	CAIKERGEPGDTQYF
14	.	TRBV4-2	TRBJ1-1	.	TGTGCCAGCAGCCAAGATCAGGACTCGCCGGAAGCTTTCTTT	CASSQDQDSPEAFF
16	.	TRBV18	TRBJ2-6	TRBD2	TGTGCCAGCTCACCGGGGAGCGGGAGGCATGCCAACGTCCTGACTTTC	CASSPGSGRHANVLTF
16	.	TRBV5-5	TRBJ1-6	TRBD1	TGTGCCAGCAGCGTGGGGGCAGGGGGATATAATTCACCCCTCCACTTT	CASSVGAGGYNSPLHF
15	.	TRBV9	TRBJ2-1	.	TGTGCCAGCAGCGTGGACAGCTCTATACAGGTGGAGCAGTTCTTC	CASSVDSSIQVEQFF
12	.	TRBV4-3	TRBJ2-7	.	TGCGCCAGCAGCCAAGGGAGGGGACAGTTGTACTTC	CASSQGRGQLYF
16	.	TRBV5-6	TRBJ2-3	TRBD2	TGTGCCAGCAGCTTGGGACTAGCGGGAAAGTTGGATACGCAGTATTTT	CASSLGLAGKLDTQYF
15	.	TRBV7-6	TRBJ2-7	TRBD1	TGTGCCAGCAGCTCCGAACAGGGGTACGACTACGAGCAGTACTTC	CASSSEQGYDYEQYF
15	few	TRBV5-4	TRBJ1-6	.	TGTGCCAGCAGCTTGGCTGGCAGGTCCAGGTCACCCCTCCACTTT	CASSLAGRSRSPLHF
12	.	TRBV6-1	TRBJ1-3	.	TGTGCCAGCAGTGTCCTGCGGGGCACCATATATTTT	CASSVLRGTIYF
15	.	TRBV15	TRBJ1-5	TRBD1	TGTGCCACCAGCATACTCGGACAGGGAGGACAGCCCCAGCATTTT	CATSILGQGGQPQHF
15	.	TRBV2	TRBJ1-5	.	TGTGCCAGCAGGACCGGGACATTAAGCAATCAGCCCCAGCATTTT	CASRTGTLSNQPQHF
14	.	TRBV6-1	TRBJ1-4	.	TGTGCCAGCAGCGGGGACACCGAGAATGAAAAACTGTTTTTT	CASSGDTENEKLFF
15	.	TRBV5-4	TRBJ2-7	.	TGTGCCAGCAGCTTTCAAGCGGTTCCTCCCTACGAGCAGTACTTC	CASSFQAVPPYEQYF
16	.	TRBV7-9	TRBJ1-2	TRBD1	TGTGCCAGCAGCTTAGCCGGAGACAGGGTTAGCTATGGCTACACCTTC	CASSLAGDRVSYGYTF
16	.	TRBV7-2	TRBJ2-1	TRBD2	TGTGCCAGCAGCGCACGAAGCGGGACTATTTACAATGAGCAGTTCTTC	CASSARSGTIYNEQFF